A selection of T cell receptor beta chains follows, all from one sample in a study of T cell changes during pregnancy in multiple sclerosis. Only in-frame clones appear in the TCRdb table, and some are missing; sequencing was by immunoSEQ multiplex PCR. In the table there are approximately 98,000 clones, about 92% of which are singletons. Sequencing used peripheral blood, obtained after pregnancy. Receptors were obtained from a female donor in good health, enrolled as a control in a pregnancy study. CDR3s leave out the opening cysteine and the closing phenylalanine or tryptophan. The D gene is left open where the match is weak.

cdr3_aa: ASSQVRGSYEQY
v_call: TRBV4-1
d_call: NA
j_call: TRBJ2-7

cdr3_aa: AWRTGYEKLF
v_call: TRBV30
d_call: NA
j_call: TRBJ1-4

cdr3_aa: ASSPRTITDTQY
v_call: TRBV28
d_call: NA
j_call: TRBJ2-3

cdr3_aa: ASSSRESYEQY
v_call: TRBV7-9
d_call: NA
j_call: TRBJ2-7

cdr3_aa: ASSLEDRVNTEAF
v_call: TRBV7-2
d_call: TRBD1
j_call: TRBJ1-1

cdr3_aa: ASSERFRVRNTEAF
v_call: TRBV6-1
d_call: NA
j_call: TRBJ1-1

cdr3_aa: ASSQPGTGDRSRAEAF
v_call: TRBV4-1
d_call: NA
j_call: TRBJ1-1

cdr3_aa: ASSQTPGLVDNEQF
v_call: TRBV4-1
d_call: TRBD2
j_call: TRBJ2-1

cdr3_aa: ASRDSGSPYNEQF
v_call: TRBV7-9
d_call: NA
j_call: TRBJ2-1

cdr3_aa: ASSGDMKNSPLH
v_call: TRBV6-1
d_call: NA
j_call: TRBJ1-6

cdr3_aa: ASSQDRLAGGGERDTQY
v_call: TRBV4-2
d_call: TRBD2
j_call: TRBJ2-3

cdr3_aa: ASSLGLAPTAYEQY
v_call: TRBV5-1
d_call: NA
j_call: TRBJ2-7